A single sample is the source of the 10 T cell receptor beta chains below, sequenced in a study of shared clonotypes between healthy human individuals. Measured with immunoSEQ multiplex PCR; TCRdb has only the in-frame clones, and not every one. The sample has around 600,000 clones; approximately 96% are singletons. Naive CD8 cells were CD45RO-negative, positively selected for CCR7, excluding terminally differentiated effector memory CD45RA+ cells. The sequenced sample was naive CD8+ T cells sorted from blood. Source of these receptors: a woman aged 25 to 39 in good health.

The rearrangement joins TRBV27 to TRBJ1-1, with D unresolved. V was cut by 5 bases and J by 1 base, with 11 bases left in between. Germline lookup yields CDR1 MNHEY and CDR2 SMNVEV (reference sequence). CDR3 length equals 14 residues. The CDR3, as DNA: TGTGCCAGCAGTGGATCCCGGGGGAACACTGAAGCTTTCTTT. This translates into CASSGSRGNTEAFF.

V and J are TRBV15 and TRBJ2-3; D is possibly TRBD1 (6 bases). Per the germline V gene, CDR1 is LNHNV and CDR2 is YYDKDF (reference sequence). CDR3 length equals 14 residues. Between the trimmed V and J ends, which lost 0 bases and 3 bases, there was a span of 7 bases. CDR3: CATSRDRGTDTQYF. CDR3 coding DNA: TGTGCCACCAGCAGAGATAGGGGGACAGATACGCAGTATTTT.

The chain has TRBV7-8 and TRBJ2-3; TRBD2 aligns across 13 bases. This CDR3 region has 16 residues. V was clipped by 5 bases and J by 4 bases; unmatched bases: 6. Germline loops: CDR1 SGHVS, CDR2 FQNEAQ. This CDR3 reads CASSGGLAGAADTQYF. The DNA of the CDR3 is TGTGCCAGCAGCGGCGGACTAGCGGGAGCAGCAGATACGCAGTATTTT. The variable domain in full, with the rest retrieved from reference TRBV7-8 and TRBJ2-3, is GAGVSQSPRYKVAKRGQDVALRCDPISGHVSLFWYQQALGQGPEFLTYFQNEAQLDKSGLPSDRFFAERPEGSVSTLKIQRTQQEDSAVYLCASSGGLAGAADTQYFGPGTRLTVL.

The table lists this clone with a count of one. The rearrangement uses TRBV29-1 and TRBJ1-1, with 7 bases fitting TRBD1. Germline trimming cut 7 bases from V and 0 bases from J; bases unmatched to any gene: 11. CDR3 length equals 15 residues. Germline V lookup: CDR1 SQVTM, CDR2 ANQGSEA. In nucleotides, the CDR3 is TGCAGCGCCGACTATTCGGGACAGATGAACACTGAAGCTTTCTTT. Protein: CSADYSGQMNTEAFF.

V gene TRBV20-1 combines with J gene TRBJ1-2; D remains ambiguous. V was cut by 6 bases and J by 8 bases, with 10 bases left in between. The CDR3 contains 10 residues. Germline values: CDR1 DFQATT, CDR2 SNEGSKA (reference sequence). The CDR3 is CSAPGLGYTF. CDR3 coding DNA: TGCAGTGCCCCAGGACTGGGCTACACCTTC.

To note about this clone: Other DNA sequences within the sample encode an identical CDR3. The rearrangement uses TRBV13 and TRBJ1-2; TRBD1 is a possible D gene (5 bases). CDR3 size: 13 residues. V was cut by 5 bases and J by 5 bases, with 12 bases left in between. Looked up from germline, CDR1 is PRHDT and CDR2 is FYEKMQ (reference sequence). The chain's CDR3 is CASSLGQGYGYTF. The CDR3 coding sequence is TGTGCCAGCAGCCTCGGTCAGGGTTATGGCTACACCTTC.

CDR3 sequence (DNA): TGTGCCAGCTCCCTCCGTCCTGGGGGGCAGCCCCAGCATTTT. As protein: CASSLRPGGQPQHF. This chain connects TRBV27 to TRBJ1-5; TRBD1 might be the D (5 bases). The CDR3 contains 14 residues. In germline, CDR1 is MNHEY, CDR2 SMNVEV (reference sequence). V lost 8 bases, J lost 7 bases, and 18 bases lay in between.

The chain uses TRBV15 and TRBJ1-5; the match to TRBD1 covers 9 bases. The CDR3 consists of 14 residues. Germline V CDR1 and CDR2: LNHNV, YYDKDF (reference sequence). J lost 7 bases, V lost 5 bases, and 6 bases had no gene match. This chain's CDR3 is CATSAGTGHQPQHF. The DNA of the CDR3 is TGTGCCACCAGCGCCGGGACAGGGCACCAGCCCCAGCATTTT.

The V call is TRBV27, the J call TRBJ2-1; TRBD2 is a possible D gene (6 bases). This CDR3 contains 14 residues. CDR1 and CDR2 from the germline V gene are MNHEY and SMNVEV (reference sequence). Deletions cut 8 bases from V and 0 bases from J, with 11 bases between. CDR3 amino acids: CASGTSSSYNEQFF. CDR3 nucleotides: TGTGCCAGCGGAACTAGCTCCTCCTACAATGAGCAGTTCTTC.

This clone has just one count. The V call is TRBV6-5, the J call TRBJ2-1; the D is unclear. V dropped 8 bases and J dropped 1 base, with 9 bases sitting between them. The germline CDR1 and CDR2 sequences are MNHEY and SVGAGI. This CDR3 comprises 13 residues. Written as DNA, the CDR3 is TGTGCCAGCCGACCAGCTTCCTACAATGAGCAGTTCTTC. Amino acids: CASRPASYNEQFF.